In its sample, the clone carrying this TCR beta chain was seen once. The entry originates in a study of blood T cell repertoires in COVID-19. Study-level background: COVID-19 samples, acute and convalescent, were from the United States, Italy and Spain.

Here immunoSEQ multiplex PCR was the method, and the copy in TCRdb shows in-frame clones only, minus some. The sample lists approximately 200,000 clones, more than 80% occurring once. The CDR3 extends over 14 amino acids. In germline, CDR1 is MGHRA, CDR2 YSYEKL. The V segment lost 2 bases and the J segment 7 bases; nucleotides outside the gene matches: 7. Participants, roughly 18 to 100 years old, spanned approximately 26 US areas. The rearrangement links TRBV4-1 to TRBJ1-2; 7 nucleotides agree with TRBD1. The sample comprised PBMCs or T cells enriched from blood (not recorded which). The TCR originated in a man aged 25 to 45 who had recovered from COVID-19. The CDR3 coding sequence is TGCGCCAGCAGCCAACCAACAGGGGTACTTGGCTACACCTTC. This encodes CASSQPTGVLGYTF.